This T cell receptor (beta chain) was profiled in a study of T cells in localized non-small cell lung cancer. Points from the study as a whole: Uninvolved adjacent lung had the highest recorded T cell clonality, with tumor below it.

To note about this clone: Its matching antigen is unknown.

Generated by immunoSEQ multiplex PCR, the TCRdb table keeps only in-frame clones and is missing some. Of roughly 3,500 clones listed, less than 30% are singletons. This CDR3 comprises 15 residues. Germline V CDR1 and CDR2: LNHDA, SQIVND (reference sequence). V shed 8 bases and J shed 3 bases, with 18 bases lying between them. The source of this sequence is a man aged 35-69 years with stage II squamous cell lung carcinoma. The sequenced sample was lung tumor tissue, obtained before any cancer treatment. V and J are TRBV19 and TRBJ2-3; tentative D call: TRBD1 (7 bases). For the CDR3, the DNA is TGTGCCAGTCGCCCGGAGGGGGCGCCTACAGATACGCAGTATTTT. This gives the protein CASRPEGAPTDTQYF.